Following are 21 T cell receptor beta chains from one sample sequenced in a study of CD8+ T cells in alopecia areata. Extracted RNA was reverse transcribed, and the resulting cDNA served as sequencing template. The repertoire was sequenced with immunoSEQ multiplex PCR; TCRdb's copy has only in-frame clones and lacks some. This sample carries fewer than 110,000 clones, about 61% of them seen once, and the ten largest clones take 15% to 20%. The treatment denotes: oral pan-JAK inhibitor, 5-10 mg twice daily. The source was CD8+ T cells sorted from blood, collected at roughly week 55, from a patient treated with tofacitinib. All receptors come from a human donor with alopecia areata.

This chain uses TRBV30 with TRBJ1-2; no clear D gene. Trimming took off 1 base at V and 2 bases at J, with 2 bases between the two ends. CDR1 and CDR2 from the germline V gene are GTSNPN and SVGIG (reference sequence). This CDR3 has 11 residues. The CDR3: CAWSENYGYTF. DNA for the CDR3: TGTGCCTGGAGTGAAAACTATGGCTACACCTTC.

The chain recombines TRBV5-6 with TRBJ1-2; D remains unclear. Trimming stripped 0 bases from V and 0 bases from J, with 9 bases between. The germline V gene encodes CDR1 SGHDT and CDR2 YYEEEE. The CDR3 is made up of 15 amino acids. The CDR3 reads CASSLVDSPNYGYTF. CDR3 nucleotides: TGTGCCAGCAGCTTGGTCGATAGCCCTAACTATGGCTACACCTTC.

The rearrangement joins TRBV6-5 to TRBJ2-6; D gene unclear. Germline V gene sequence: CDR1 MNHEY, CDR2 SVGAGI. Trimming pared 5 bases from V and 1 base from J, leaving 9 bases between. The CDR3 runs 15 residues. CDR3 loop: CASSQRESGANVLTF. CDR3 sequence (DNA): TGTGCCAGCAGTCAAAGGGAATCTGGGGCCAACGTCCTGACTTTC.

The V gene is TRBV5-1, the J gene TRBJ2-7; 7 nucleotides align to TRBD1. This CDR3 is 11 amino acids long. Trimming took 10 bases from V and 3 from J; bases not matched to a gene: 4. Germline assignment: CDR1 SGHRS and CDR2 YFSETQ. In DNA form, the CDR3 reads TGCGCCTCCCGACAGGGCTACGAGCAGTACTTC. Amino acid sequence: CASRQGYEQYF.

The rearrangement uses TRBV25-1 and TRBJ1-1; D remains ambiguous. Trimming cost V 3 bases and J 3 bases, with 14 bases left between them. Germline V gives CDR1 MGHDK, CDR2 SYGVNS. This CDR3 comprises 15 residues. CDR3 DNA sequence: TGTGCCAGCAGTGAGGGCCGCCTGGGGTACACTGAAGCTTTCTTT. This encodes CASSEGRLGYTEAFF.

Of note for this clone: Other DNA sequences in the same sample also yield this CDR3. The V gene is TRBV9, the J gene TRBJ1-5, with TRBD1 as a possible D gene (6 bases). Germline assignment: CDR1 SGDLS and CDR2 YYNGEE. The CDR3 spans 14 residues. V gave up 2 bases and J gave up 4 bases, with 10 bases separating them. The CDR3 DNA is TGTGCCAGCAGCGTGGGAGGGGGTAATCAGCCCCAGCATTTT. Its protein is CASSVGGGNQPQHF.

The chain links TRBV5-1 to TRBJ2-3; D unresolved. V gave up 3 bases and J gave up 0 bases, with 14 bases separating them. CDR1 is SGHRS and CDR2 is YFSETQ in the germline V gene. The CDR3 has 16 residues. CDR3 region: CASSSNRITSTDTQYF. The CDR3 coding sequence is TGCGCCAGCAGCTCAAACCGGATCACTAGCACAGATACGCAGTATTTT.

This sequence joins TRBV7-8 and TRBJ2-5; TRBD1 is a possible D gene (7 bases). This CDR3 has 17 residues. Germline CDR1 SGHVS, CDR2 FQNEAQ. Trimming stripped 3 bases from V and 5 bases from J, with 22 bases between. DNA for the CDR3: TGTGCCAGCAGCTTTAGCATTGGCGGAGGGGGCAAGGAGACCCAGTACTTC. It is translated as CASSFSIGGGGKETQYF.

In its sample, this clone was seen a few times. This chain links TRBV28 with TRBJ2-2; D could derive from TRBD1 or TRBD2 (5 bases each). CDR1 is MDHEN, CDR2 SYDVKM, per germline. The CDR3 sequence is 16 residues long. The V end was cut by 5 bases, the J end by 5 bases, with 18 bases between. The CDR3, as DNA: TGTGCCAGCAGTGCTGGGGGTCTTAGGAGGACCGGGGAGCTGTTTTTT. Translated, it gives CASSAGGLRRTGELFF.

The V gene is TRBV27, the J gene TRBJ1-3; a weak D match, TRBD1 (6 bases). This CDR3 is 14 amino acids long. Germline lookup yields CDR1 MNHEY and CDR2 SMNVEV (reference sequence). The V end lost 4 bases, the J end lost 4 bases, and 11 bases lay between the germline ends. In DNA, the CDR3 is TGTGCCAGCAGTTCACCCGGGACAGGAAACACCATATATTTT. Its protein product is CASSSPGTGNTIYF.

This rearrangement joins TRBV6-5 to TRBJ2-5, with a tentative D call TRBD1 (6 bases). Germline V gene sequence: CDR1 MNHEY, CDR2 SVGAGI. The CDR3 has 16 amino acids. Trimming took 1 base from V and 4 from J, leaving 16 bases between them. The DNA for the CDR3 is TGTGCCAGCAGTTACTGGGACACCAGGGCGGGAGAGACCCAGTACTTC. Residues: CASSYWDTRAGETQYF.

This rearrangement joins TRBV27 to TRBJ2-3; D might be TRBD1 (6 bases). Germline CDR1 is MNHEY and CDR2 is SMNVEV (reference sequence). The germline V and J ends were trimmed by 7 bases and 6 bases, with 23 bases remaining between them. The CDR3 has 16 amino acids. The CDR3 is CASIGGLRGPGDTQYF. The CDR3 DNA is TGTGCCAGCATAGGGGGTCTAAGGGGCCCGGGGGATACGCAGTATTTT.

The V and J genes are TRBV7-9 and TRBJ1-1, with D possibly matching TRBD1 (5 bases). Trimming shortened V by 1 base and J by 7 bases, and 16 bases separated the two germline ends. Looked up from germline, CDR1 is SEHNR and CDR2 is FQNEAQ (reference sequence). The length of the CDR3 is 15 residues. CDR3 amino acids: CASSLGRGFQVEAFF. The CDR3 DNA reads TGTGCCAGCAGCTTAGGGAGGGGCTTTCAGGTTGAAGCTTTCTTT.

This chain connects TRBV13 to TRBJ2-1; TRBD2 agrees at 15 bases. Trimming took 5 bases from V and 8 from J; bases not matched to a gene: 4. The CDR3 has 15 amino acids. Germline CDR1 PRHDT, CDR2 FYEKMQ (reference sequence). The DNA of the CDR3 is TGTGCCAGCAGCAGCGGGACTAGCGGGGGGCATGAGCAGTTCTTC. It codes for CASSSGTSGGHEQFF.

This clone was counted a few times. The chain has TRBV7-2 and TRBJ2-3; 8 nucleotides match TRBD2. V dropped 3 bases and J dropped 3; count of bases not matched to a gene: 5. This CDR3 has 15 residues. CDR1 and CDR2 (germline): SGHTA, FQGNSA. The DNA of the CDR3 is TGTGCCAGCAGCTTGGGTTTAGCGGGAACAGATACGCAGTATTTT. The encoded protein is CASSLGLAGTDTQYF.

This rearrangement joins TRBV2 to TRBJ2-3, with 13 bases lining up with TRBD2. Germline V gives CDR1 SNHLY, CDR2 FYNNEI. This CDR3 comprises 16 residues. V lost 6 bases to trimming and J lost 2 bases; unmatched junction nucleotides: 5. This CDR3 reads CASSWTSGGSTDTQYF. CDR3 nucleotide sequence: TGTGCCAGCAGCTGGACTAGCGGGGGCTCCACAGATACGCAGTATTTT.

This chain uses TRBV9 with TRBJ2-7; 8 bases are shared with TRBD1. V gave up 3 bases and J gave up 5 bases; unmatched junction bases: 7. Looked up from germline, CDR1 is SGDLS and CDR2 is YYNGEE. The CDR3 totals 14 residues. In DNA, the CDR3 is TGTGCCAGCAGCGACGGACAGGGTAAGGACGAGCAGTACTTC. This encodes CASSDGQGKDEQYF.

The count of this clone is one. The genes are TRBV13 and TRBJ2-3; D is ambiguous. The CDR3 spans 15 residues. Per germline, CDR1 PRHDT and CDR2 FYEKMQ (reference sequence). The V end lost 0 bases, the J end lost 4 bases, and 11 bases lay between the germline ends. The DNA for the CDR3 is TGTGCCAGCAGCTTAGGCCAGCGTTACTCAGATACGCAGTATTTT. This gives the protein CASSLGQRYSDTQYF.

This clone was picked up one time. V gene TRBV7-6 combines with J gene TRBJ1-5, with no clear D. V was trimmed by 0 bases and J by 4 bases, leaving 4 bases between them. The germline V gene has CDR1 SGHVS and CDR2 FNYEAQ. The length of the CDR3 is 13 residues. The CDR3 spells CASSLAINQPQHF. In nucleotides, the CDR3 is TGTGCCAGCAGCTTAGCGATAAATCAGCCCCAGCATTTT.

V gene TRBV18 combines with J gene TRBJ2-6; D is uncertain. V lost 0 bases and J lost 3, with 6 bases in between. Germline assignment: CDR1 KGHSH and CDR2 LQKENI. The length of the CDR3 is 15 residues. The CDR3 spells CASSPPFSGANVLTF. In DNA form, the CDR3 reads TGTGCCAGCTCACCACCGTTTAGTGGGGCCAACGTCCTGACTTTC.

The rearrangement uses TRBV14 and TRBJ2-3; 8 bases align to TRBD2. Per the germline V gene, CDR1 is SGHDN and CDR2 is FVKESK. The CDR3 extends over 17 amino acids. J lost 1 base, V lost 4 bases, and 10 bases had no gene match. This CDR3 reads CASSRPTGLGGTDTQYF. DNA of the CDR3: TGTGCCAGCAGCCGACCCACGGGACTAGGAGGCACAGATACGCAGTATTTT.